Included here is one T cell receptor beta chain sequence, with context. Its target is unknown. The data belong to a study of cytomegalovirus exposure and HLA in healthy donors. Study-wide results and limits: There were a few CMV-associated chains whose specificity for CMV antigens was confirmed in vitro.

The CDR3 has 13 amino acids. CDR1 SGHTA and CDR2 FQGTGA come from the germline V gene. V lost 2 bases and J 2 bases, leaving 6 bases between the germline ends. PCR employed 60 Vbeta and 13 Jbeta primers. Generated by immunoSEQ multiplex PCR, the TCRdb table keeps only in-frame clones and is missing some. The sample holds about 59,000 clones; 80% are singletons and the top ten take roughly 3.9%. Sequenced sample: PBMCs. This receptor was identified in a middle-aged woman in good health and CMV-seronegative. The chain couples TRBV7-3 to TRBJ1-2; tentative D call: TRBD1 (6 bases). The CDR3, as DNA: TGTGCCAGCAGCTTAGGACAGAACTATGGCTACACCTTC. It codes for CASSLGQNYGYTF.